These 8 T cell receptor beta chains were all obtained from the same sample, sequenced in a study of blood T cell repertoires in COVID-19. The table came from immunoSEQ multiplex PCR; TCRdb's copy has only in-frame clones and leaves some out. The table includes more than 200,000 clones, 70% to 85% detected once. Input material: peripheral blood. Receptor source: a man aged 80 or over with acute or convalescent COVID-19.

The rearrangement links TRBV2 to TRBJ2-5, with 9 nucleotides matching TRBD2. This CDR3 comprises 13 residues. Looked up from germline, CDR1 is SNHLY and CDR2 is FYNNEI. V lost 7 bases, J lost 2 bases, and 2 bases stayed unmatched. The CDR3 sequence: CASKRGEQETQYF. CDR3 in DNA: TGTGCCAGCAAGCGGGGGGAACAAGAGACCCAGTACTTC.

CDR3 bases: TGTGCCAGCAGCCACTTGGAGGGCAATTCACCCCTCCACTTT. It translates to CASSHLEGNSPLHF. The chain carries TRBV3-1 (or the pseudogene TRBV3-2) and TRBJ1-6; no firm D call. The germline V and J ends were trimmed by 3 bases and 7 bases, with 10 bases remaining between them. The CDR3 loop spans 14 amino acids. From germline, CDR1 is LGHDT and CDR2 YNNKEL (reference sequence).

This clone was picked up a small number of times. The V gene is TRBV12-3 or TRBV12-4, the J gene TRBJ1-5; a weak D match, TRBD1 (5 bases). V shed 6 bases and J shed 3 bases, with 9 bases lying between them. The CDR3 length is 13 residues. CDR3 DNA: TGTGCCAGCAGCCAACAGGTCAATCAGCCCCAGCATTTT. Translation: CASSQQVNQPQHF.

J is TRBJ1-6 and V is TRBV4-1, with TRBD1 matching over 8 bases. Per the germline V gene, CDR1 is MGHRA and CDR2 is YSYEKL. J was trimmed by 10 bases and V by 1 base; bases with no gene match: 12. This CDR3 contains 17 residues. CDR3 in amino acids: CASSQGGEDRGRSPLHF. The CDR3 DNA is TGCGCCAGCAGCCAAGGGGGTGAAGACAGGGGAAGGTCACCCCTCCACTTT.

The gene calls are TRBV7-6 and TRBJ1-5; possibly TRBD1 for D (6 bases). The CDR3 contains 15 residues. Trimming took off 0 bases at V and 4 bases at J, with 10 bases between the two ends. Germline V gene lookup returns CDR1 SGHVS and CDR2 FNYEAQ. As DNA, the CDR3 is TGTGCCAGCAGCTTAGCGGACAGCCGGAATCAGCCCCAGCATTTT. Protein sequence: CASSLADSRNQPQHF.

CDR3 residues: CASSYSGGNHEKLFF. The CDR3 DNA sequence: TGTGCCAGCAGTTACTCGGGGGGGAACCATGAAAAACTGTTTTTT. The chain recombines TRBV6-5 with TRBJ1-4, with D possibly being TRBD1 (5 bases). Per the germline V gene, CDR1 is MNHEY and CDR2 is SVGAGI. V was cut by 0 bases and J by 6 bases, with 11 bases left in between. The length of the CDR3 is 15 residues.

Note on this clone: This CDR3 is also generated by other DNA sequences in the sample. This chain links TRBV19 with TRBJ1-5, with D possibly being TRBD1 (6 bases). Germline V CDR1 and CDR2: LNHDA, SQIVND (reference sequence). Trimming took off 6 bases at V and 4 bases at J, with 13 bases between the two ends. CDR3 size: 14 residues. The CDR3 reads CASSFGQRNQPQHF. CDR3 DNA: TGTGCCAGTAGCTTTGGACAGAGGAATCAGCCCCAGCATTTT.

The chain carries TRBV11-2 and TRBJ2-7; D may be TRBD1 (6 bases). Germline assignment: CDR1 SGHAT and CDR2 FQNNGV. V shed 1 base and J shed 5 bases, with 12 bases lying between them. The CDR3 is made up of 14 amino acids. This chain's CDR3 is CASSLAGRGNEQYF. The DNA of the CDR3 is TGTGCCAGCAGCTTAGCGGGCAGGGGCAACGAGCAGTACTTC.